These 26 T cell receptor beta chains were sequenced from one sample in a study of T cell repertoires in cytomegalovirus infection. No antigens are known for them. Via MiXCR, TCRdb re-called the reads, giving one row per CDR3 protein. In the table there are 450,000 to 650,000 distinct CDR3 sequences, almost 40% of which are singletons. This material consisted of cultured PBMCs, taken from culture after CMV antigen stimulation. These TCRs come from a human donor in good health (CMV status not recorded). Some clones in this sample may be carry-over from other donors' samples.

This clonotype was detected a few times. The CDR3 loop reads CASSLLRGRSNQPQHF. The CDR3 coding sequence is TGTGCCAGCAGCTTACTTCGGGGGCGAAGCAATCAGCCCCAGCATTTT. V gene TRBV5-6 combines with J gene TRBJ1-5, with TRBD1 as a possible D gene (6 bases). CDR1 and CDR2 (germline): SGHDT, YYEEEE. This CDR3 is built from 16 residues. V was trimmed by 2 bases and J by 1 base, leaving 13 bases between them.

This rearrangement joins TRBV10-3 to TRBJ2-7; the match to TRBD2 covers 7 bases. Germline CDR1 reads ENHRY; CDR2 reads SYGVKD. This CDR3 has 14 amino acids. V was pared by 4 bases and J by 7 bases, with 10 bases of the junction left unmatched. This chain's CDR3 is CAISGREDYDEQYF. The CDR3 bases are TGTGCCATCAGTGGCCGGGAGGACTACGATGAGCAGTACTTC.

The V call is TRBV6-6, the J call TRBJ2-1; D is uncertain. This CDR3 region has 14 residues. Germline V gene sequence: CDR1 MNHNY, CDR2 SVGAGI (reference sequence). The ends were cut back, 1 base at V and 5 bases at J, with 9 bases in the middle. The CDR3 here is CASSYYPRHNEQFF. In nucleotides, the CDR3 is TGTGCCAGCAGTTACTACCCTCGACACAATGAGCAGTTCTTC.

The chain recombines TRBV5-6 with TRBJ2-7; the D gene could be TRBD1 or TRBD2 (5 bases each). The CDR3 length is 15 residues. The germline gives CDR1 SGHDT, CDR2 YYEEEE. V was pared by 1 base and J by 2 bases, with 13 bases between. The CDR3 spells CASSLLGQGPYEQYF. CDR3 sequence (DNA): TGTGCCAGCAGCTTGTTAGGCCAGGGACCCTACGAGCAGTACTTC. Looking up the rest from reference TRBV5-6 and TRBJ2-7 gives the full variable domain: DAGVTQSPTHLIKTRGQQVTLRCSPKSGHDTVSWYQQALGQGPQFIFQYYEEEERQRGNFPDRFSGHQFPNYSSELNVNALLLGDSALYLCASSLLGQGPYEQYFGPGTRLTVT.

This clonotype was picked up a small number of times. This rearrangement joins TRBV19 to TRBJ2-7, with 8 bases aligning to TRBD1. Germline CDR1 reads LNHDA; CDR2 reads SQIVND (reference sequence). J gave up 2 bases and V 4 bases, and 7 bases lay outside the gene matches. The CDR3 totals 15 residues. CDR3 sequence (DNA): TGTGCCAGTAGTAAGGGGACAGGCCAAACCTACGAGCAGTACTTC. Protein sequence: CASSKGTGQTYEQYF.

In this sample, this clonotype turned up a few times. The chain has TRBV7-2 and TRBJ2-1; D gene ambiguous. CDR3 length: 17 amino acids. Trimming stripped 2 bases from V and 0 bases from J, with 14 bases between. The germline V gene encodes CDR1 SGHTA and CDR2 FQGNSA. The CDR3 DNA is TGTGCCAGCAGCTTAACCCCCCCCGGAAGCTCCTACAATGAGCAGTTCTTC. It codes for CASSLTPPGSSYNEQFF. The full variable domain, in which reference TRBV7-2 and TRBJ2-1 provide the parts outside the CDR3, is GAGVSQSPSNKVTEKGKDVELRCDPISGHTALYWYRQSLGQGLEFLIYFQGNSAPDKSGLPSDRFSAERTGGSVSTLTIQRTQQEDSAVYLCASSLTPPGSSYNEQFFGPGTRLTVL.

The chain employs TRBV7-2 and TRBJ2-1, with 11 bases matching TRBD2. Trimming took 8 bases from V and 7 from J; bases not matched to a gene: 13. Per germline, CDR1 SGHTA and CDR2 FQGNSA. The CDR3 has 16 residues. As DNA, the CDR3 is TGTGCCAGCGGAATCTCCTATAGCGGGAGGGATAATGAGCAGTTCTTC. It codes for CASGISYSGRDNEQFF. Drawing the rest from reference TRBV7-2 and TRBJ2-1, the complete variable domain is GAGVSQSPSNKVTEKGKDVELRCDPISGHTALYWYRQSLGQGLEFLIYFQGNSAPDKSGLPSDRFSAERTGGSVSTLTIQRTQQEDSAVYLCASGISYSGRDNEQFFGPGTRLTVL.

The chain links TRBV11-2 to TRBJ2-7; D ambiguous. The CDR3 spans 12 residues. CDR1 and CDR2 (germline): SGHAT, FQNNGV. The ends were cut back, 1 base at V and 6 bases at J, with 7 bases in the middle. CDR3 sequence: CASSLVLAEQYF. The CDR3 nucleotides are TGTGCCAGCAGCTTAGTCCTCGCCGAGCAGTACTTC. The complete variable domain, with remaining parts taken from reference TRBV11-2 and TRBJ2-7, reads EAGVAQSPRYKIIEKRQSVAFWCNPISGHATLYWYQQILGQGPKLLIQFQNNGVVDDSQLPKDRFSAERLKGVDSTLKIQPAKLEDSAVYLCASSLVLAEQYFGPGTRLTVT.

This clonotype was picked up a small number of times. This chain joins TRBV7-8 and TRBJ2-1; possible D gene TRBD1, 6 bases. The CDR3 loop spans 12 amino acids. V dropped 3 bases and J dropped 9 bases, with 9 bases sitting between them. CDR1 and CDR2 (germline): SGHVS, FQNEAQ. The CDR3 is CASSFTGPEQFF. The CDR3, as DNA: TGTGCCAGCAGCTTCACAGGGCCTGAGCAGTTCTTC.

The chain has TRBV19 and TRBJ2-3; 8 bases align to TRBD2. The trim removed 4 bases at V and 2 bases at J, leaving 5 bases unmatched. This CDR3 region has 15 residues. CDR1 and CDR2 (germline): LNHDA, SQIVND (reference sequence). In DNA form, the CDR3 reads TGTGCCAGTAGTACGGGGACTAGAAACACAGATACGCAGTATTTT. Translation: CASSTGTRNTDTQYF.

The V gene is TRBV6-1, the J gene TRBJ2-3; the match to TRBD2 covers 11 bases. The ends lost 6 bases at V and 7 bases at J; junction bases unmatched: 9. Germline loops: CDR1 MNHNS, CDR2 SASEGT. This CDR3 is built from 15 residues. CDR3 in amino acids: CASSDTSGSENTQYF. CDR3 DNA: TGTGCCAGCAGCGACACTAGCGGGAGTGAAAATACGCAGTATTTT.

The chain has TRBV7-9 and TRBJ2-7; no clear D. CDR3 length: 12 amino acids. The V and J ends lost 4 bases and 6 bases respectively, with 10 bases between them. Germline CDR1 and CDR2: SEHNR and FQNEAQ (reference sequence). The CDR3 DNA reads TGTGCCAGCAGCTCTACCTTAACCGAGCAGTACTTC. Amino acids: CASSSTLTEQYF. The full variable domain, its missing parts supplied by reference TRBV7-9 and TRBJ2-7, is DTGVSQNPRHKITKRGQNVTFRCDPISEHNRLYWYRQTLGQGPEFLTYFQNEAQLEKSRLLSDRFSAERPKGSFSTLEIQRTEQGDSAMYLCASSSTLTEQYFGPGTRLTVT.

V is TRBV7-2 and J is TRBJ2-3; D is unresolved. CDR1 is SGHTA and CDR2 is FQGNSA in the germline V gene. With 2 bases removed from V and 4 bases from J, the gap between germline ends came to 7 bases. The CDR3 runs to 13 residues. The CDR3 coding sequence is TGTGCCAGCAGCTTATCCTGGGCAGATACGCAGTATTTT. It is translated as CASSLSWADTQYF.

The rearrangement uses TRBV25-1 and TRBJ1-3; D is unclear. The V gene's germline CDR1 is MGHDK and CDR2 SYGVNS. Trimming cost V 0 bases and J 2 bases, with 8 bases left between them. The CDR3 spans 15 residues. The CDR3 region has the DNA TGTGCCAGCAGTGAATATCGGGGTCCTGGAAACACCATATATTTT. Protein: CASSEYRGPGNTIYF.

This clonotype occurred a few times. The chain recombines TRBV7-2 with TRBJ1-4; 7 bases fit TRBD1. The J segment lost 12 bases and the V segment lost 2 bases, leaving 9 bases of the junction unmatched. Per the germline V gene, CDR1 is SGHTA and CDR2 is FQGNSA. CDR3 length: 14 residues. DNA of the CDR3: TGTGCCAGCAGCTTAAGTTCAGGGGGGGGGGAACTGTTTTTT. It translates to CASSLSSGGGELFF.

The sample holds many counts of this clonotype. The chain carries TRBV7-2 and TRBJ2-7; TRBD2 aligns across 9 bases. The germline CDR1 and CDR2 sequences are SGHTA and FQGNSA. CDR3 length: 14 residues. V dropped 3 bases and J dropped 3; count of bases not matched to a gene: 3. CDR3 sequence: CASSLETSGYEQYF. In DNA form, the CDR3 reads TGTGCCAGCAGCTTGGAGACTAGCGGCTACGAGCAGTACTTC.

The gene calls are TRBV12-3 or TRBV12-4 and TRBJ2-1, with 8 bases identical to TRBD2. This CDR3 comprises 17 residues. Trimming removed 8 bases from V and 0 bases from J; junction bases left unmatched: 12. The CDR3 sequence is CASYPLAGRSSYNEQFF. The CDR3 region has the DNA TGTGCCAGCTACCCCCTAGCGGGCCGCAGCTCCTACAATGAGCAGTTCTTC.

The chain uses TRBV10-2 and TRBJ1-1; D perhaps matches TRBD1 (5 bases). This CDR3 comprises 11 residues. V was trimmed by 8 bases and J by 10 bases, leaving 14 bases between them. Looked up from germline, CDR1 is WSHSY and CDR2 is SAAADI. CDR3 in DNA: TGCGCCAGCTTGTCAGGGCACGCAGCTTTCTTT. Amino acids: CASLSGHAAFF.

This clonotype was seen many times. The chain uses TRBV7-2 and TRBJ2-7; TRBD2 agrees at 8 bases. Germline V gene data show CDR1 as SGHTA and CDR2 as FQGNSA. V gave up 2 bases and J gave up 0 bases; unmatched junction bases: 3. CDR3 length: 15 residues. This chain's CDR3 is CASSLSGSSSYEQYF. The CDR3 nucleotides read TGTGCCAGCAGCTTAAGCGGGAGCTCCTCCTACGAGCAGTACTTC.

The chain links TRBV6-5 to TRBJ2-5, with D unresolved. CDR1 and CDR2 from the germline V gene are MNHEY and SVGAGI. V was pared by 6 bases and J by 0 bases, with 11 bases between. The CDR3 totals 14 residues. The CDR3 DNA is TGTGCCAGCAGCCCCAGACCATACCAAGAGACCCAGTACTTC. Translated, it gives CASSPRPYQETQYF.

This clonotype turned up a few times. V usage is TRBV7-2 and J usage is TRBJ2-1; D may be TRBD1 (5 bases). The CDR3 length is 14 residues. The germline CDR1 and CDR2 sequences are SGHTA and FQGNSA. The V end lost 8 bases, the J end lost 6 bases, and 17 bases lay between the germline ends. In DNA form, the CDR3 reads TGTGCCAGCCGCTCCCAGGGTGTGGCCAATGAGCAGTTCTTC. Its translation: CASRSQGVANEQFF.

On this clonotype itself: This may come from a read error, since a much larger clone is one base off. This chain uses TRBV7-2 with TRBJ2-7; 15 bases fit TRBD2. Germline values: CDR1 SGHTA, CDR2 FQGNSA. The CDR3 is 19 residues long. CDR3: CASSMGHGLAGGRRYGQYF. The CDR3, as DNA: TGTGCCAGCAGCATGGGACACGGACTAGCGGGAGGGCGTCGCTACGGGCAGTACTTC.

The chain carries TRBV7-2 and TRBJ2-1; TRBD1 matches at 7 bases. The V gene end was trimmed by 1 base and the J gene end by 6 bases; junction bases not matched to a gene: 6. The CDR3 length is 15 residues. Germline CDR1 and CDR2: SGHTA and FQGNSA. CDR3: CASSLETGRTNEQFF. The CDR3 bases are TGTGCCAGCAGCTTAGAGACAGGGCGAACCAATGAGCAGTTCTTC. Filled out from reference TRBV7-2 and TRBJ2-1, the complete variable domain reads GAGVSQSPSNKVTEKGKDVELRCDPISGHTALYWYRQSLGQGLEFLIYFQGNSAPDKSGLPSDRFSAERTGGSVSTLTIQRTQQEDSAVYLCASSLETGRTNEQFFGPGTRLTVL.

This chain uses TRBV18 with TRBJ2-7, with 7 bases that match TRBD1. Trimming cost V 3 bases and J 5 bases; bases outside gene matches: 7. The CDR3 spans 14 residues. The germline V gene has CDR1 KGHSH and CDR2 LQKENI. The chain's CDR3 is CASSPTGVWNEQYF. CDR3 bases: TGTGCCAGCTCACCTACAGGGGTGTGGAACGAGCAGTACTTC.

This chain joins TRBV15 and TRBJ1-5, with D unclear. The CDR3 length is 15 residues. With 4 bases removed from V and 5 bases from J, the gap between germline ends came to 15 bases. Germline V CDR1 and CDR2: LNHNV, YYDKDF (reference sequence). CDR3 coding DNA: TGTGCCACCAGCACGGCCCGTTTATGGTATCAGCCCCAGCATTTT. Translated: CATSTARLWYQPQHF.

V gene TRBV12-5 combines with J gene TRBJ1-6; 8 positions match TRBD1. CDR1 and CDR2 (germline): LGHNT, FRNRAP. V shed 1 base, J shed 8 bases, and the junction held 4 bases outside the gene matches. This CDR3 comprises 15 residues. The CDR3 loop is CASGLGTGTDSPLHF. The DNA of the CDR3 is TGTGCTAGTGGTTTGGGGACAGGGACTGATTCACCCCTCCACTTT.